Listed here is a single TCR beta chain. Clones were sequenced by immunoSEQ multiplex PCR, and TCRdb holds only the in-frame ones, with some missing. The sample lists tens of thousands of clones, approximately 94% occurring once. Germline CDR1 reads SGHVS; CDR2 reads FQNEAQ. CDR3 size: 21 residues. Deletions cut 5 bases from V and 0 bases from J, with 26 bases between. This sample is part of a study of T cell changes during pregnancy in multiple sclerosis. This sequence originates from a female donor in good health, enrolled as a control in a pregnancy study. This chain joins TRBV7-8 and TRBJ1-6, with D unclear. This material consisted of peripheral blood, taken in the second trimester of pregnancy. DNA of the CDR3: TGTGCCAGCAGCCCCGCCGACTGGGTTGGAGCCCTGAGCTCCTATAATTCACCCCTCCACTTT. Protein product: CASSPADWVGALSSYNSPLHF.